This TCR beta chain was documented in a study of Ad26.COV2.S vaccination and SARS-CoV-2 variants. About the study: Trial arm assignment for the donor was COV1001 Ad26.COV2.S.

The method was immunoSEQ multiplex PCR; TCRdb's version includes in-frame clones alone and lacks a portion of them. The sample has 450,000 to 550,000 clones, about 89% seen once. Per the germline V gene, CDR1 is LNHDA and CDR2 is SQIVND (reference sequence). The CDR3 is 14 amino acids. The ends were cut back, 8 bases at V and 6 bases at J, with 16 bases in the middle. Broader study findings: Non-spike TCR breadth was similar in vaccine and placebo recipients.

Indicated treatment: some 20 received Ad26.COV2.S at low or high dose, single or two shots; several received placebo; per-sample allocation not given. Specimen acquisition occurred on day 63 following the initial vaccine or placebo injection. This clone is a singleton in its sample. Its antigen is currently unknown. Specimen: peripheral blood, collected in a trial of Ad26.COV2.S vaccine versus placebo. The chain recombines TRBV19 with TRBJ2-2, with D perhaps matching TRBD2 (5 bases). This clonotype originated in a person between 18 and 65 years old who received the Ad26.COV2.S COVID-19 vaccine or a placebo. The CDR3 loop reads CASLGAGRSGELFF. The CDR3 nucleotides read TGTGCCAGTCTGGGTGCGGGTCGTTCCGGGGAGCTGTTTTTT.